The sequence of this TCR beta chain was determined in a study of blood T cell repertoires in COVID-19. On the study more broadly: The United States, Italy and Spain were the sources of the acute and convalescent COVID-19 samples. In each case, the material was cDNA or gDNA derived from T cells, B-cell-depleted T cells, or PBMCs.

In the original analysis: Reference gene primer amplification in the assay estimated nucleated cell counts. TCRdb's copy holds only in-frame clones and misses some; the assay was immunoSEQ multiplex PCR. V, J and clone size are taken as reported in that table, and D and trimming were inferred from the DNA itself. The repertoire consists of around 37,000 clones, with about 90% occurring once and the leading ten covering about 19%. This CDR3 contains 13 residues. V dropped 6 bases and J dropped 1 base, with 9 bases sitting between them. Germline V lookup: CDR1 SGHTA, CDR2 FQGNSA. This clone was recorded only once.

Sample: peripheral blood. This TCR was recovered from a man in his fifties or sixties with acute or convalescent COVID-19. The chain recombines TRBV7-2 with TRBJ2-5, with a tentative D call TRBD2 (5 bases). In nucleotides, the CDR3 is TGTGCCAGCAGTCGGGGAAGCCAAGAGACCCAGTACTTC. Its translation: CASSRGSQETQYF.